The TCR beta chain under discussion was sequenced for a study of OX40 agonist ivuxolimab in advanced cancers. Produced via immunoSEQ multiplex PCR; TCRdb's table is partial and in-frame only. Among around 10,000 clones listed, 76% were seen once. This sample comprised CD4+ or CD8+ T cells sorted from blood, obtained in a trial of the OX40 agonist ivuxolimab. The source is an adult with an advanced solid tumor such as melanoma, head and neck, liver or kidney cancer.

The CDR3 nucleotides read TGTGCCAGCAGTTTAGGTGACAGTGTTAGCAATCAGCCCCAGCATTTT. Its protein is CASSLGDSVSNQPQHF. The chain has TRBV28 and TRBJ1-5; weak D call: TRBD1 (5 bases). Trimming took off 2 bases at V and 0 bases at J, with 11 bases between the two ends. The germline V gene has CDR1 MDHEN and CDR2 SYDVKM. The CDR3 spans 16 residues.